The 25 T cell receptor beta chains in this list originate from one sample, sequenced in a study of blood T cell repertoires in COVID-19. The table came from immunoSEQ multiplex PCR; TCRdb's copy has only in-frame clones and leaves some out. The table lists 200,000 to 250,000 clones, 88% of them singletons, with roughly 2.5% in the top ten. What was sequenced was peripheral blood. The source is a woman in her sixties or seventies with acute or convalescent COVID-19.

The chain links TRBV6-1 to TRBJ1-2; 8 bases line up with TRBD1. This CDR3 is built from 15 residues. Germline values: CDR1 MNHNS, CDR2 SASEGT. With 0 bases clipped from V and 8 bases from J, the junction kept 8 bases outside the gene matches. In DNA, the CDR3 is TGTGCCAGCAGTGAAGCTGGCCAGGGGGCGCGCGGCTACACCTTC. Its protein is CASSEAGQGARGYTF.

The chain combines TRBV5-3 with TRBJ1-5; TRBD1 matches at 9 bases. TRBV5-3 is classed as an ORF, of uncertain function. The V segment lost 4 bases and the J segment 0 bases; nucleotides outside the gene matches: 8. The CDR3 sequence is 17 residues long. The CDR3 reads CARSHRGLTFSNQPQHF. The DNA of the CDR3 is TGTGCCAGAAGCCACAGGGGGCTTACTTTTAGCAATCAGCCCCAGCATTTT.

V and J are TRBV18 and TRBJ2-1, with a tentative D call TRBD1 (6 bases). V lost 1 base and J 7 bases, leaving 20 bases between the germline ends. Germline values: CDR1 KGHSH, CDR2 LQKENI. This CDR3 spans 17 amino acids. The CDR3 nucleotides read TGTGCCAGCTCACCACAAAAGCTACAGGGAAGGGAGAATGAGCAGTTCTTC. This codes for CASSPQKLQGRENEQFF.

This clone came up once. The chain uses TRBV6-2 or TRBV6-3 and TRBJ2-6; D is perhaps TRBD1 (5 bases). This CDR3 comprises 19 residues. V was clipped by 5 bases and J by 0 bases, with 20 bases between them. Germline V gene data show CDR1 as MNHEY and CDR2 as SVGEGT. CDR3 amino acids: CASSHRSFDSYSGANVLTF. The CDR3 DNA reads TGTGCCAGCAGTCACCGGTCCTTCGACAGCTACTCTGGGGCCAACGTCCTGACTTTC.

The chain recombines TRBV3-1 (or the pseudogene TRBV3-2) with TRBJ1-2; a possible D gene is TRBD1 (5 bases). V was cut by 0 bases and J by 5 bases, with 10 bases left in between. This CDR3 has 14 residues. Per germline, CDR1 LGHDT and CDR2 YNNKEL (reference sequence). CDR3 in amino acids: CASSQDTRVYGYTF. CDR3 nucleotides: TGTGCCAGCAGCCAAGATACCAGGGTTTATGGCTACACCTTC.

The chain recombines TRBV28 with TRBJ1-2; the D gene is possibly TRBD1 (5 bases). This CDR3 has 12 residues. V lost 1 base and J 10 bases, leaving 10 bases between the germline ends. Germline CDR1 MDHEN, CDR2 SYDVKM. The DNA for the CDR3 is TGTGCCAGCAGTTTATTCGGGGGACTCTACACCTTC. Translation gives CASSLFGGLYTF.

The chain has TRBV10-3 and TRBJ1-2; 12 bases map to TRBD1. The germline V gene encodes CDR1 ENHRY and CDR2 SYGVKD. The CDR3 consists of 17 residues. V lost 10 bases to trimming and J lost 7 bases; unmatched junction nucleotides: 19. The CDR3 DNA follows: TGTGCCACCTCACAGTTCCCGGGACAGGGGGCATTTCTTGGCTACACCTTC. Protein sequence: CATSQFPGQGAFLGYTF.

The chain links TRBV2 to TRBJ1-1; a weak D match, TRBD1 (6 bases). Germline lookup yields CDR1 SNHLY and CDR2 FYNNEI. V was shortened by 2 bases and J by 5 bases, with 21 bases between the two germline ends. The CDR3 has 17 amino acids. The CDR3 protein is CASSERNAGVKWTEAFF. The CDR3 bases are TGTGCCAGCAGTGAAAGAAACGCAGGGGTGAAATGGACTGAAGCTTTCTTT.

The chain recombines TRBV7-2 with TRBJ1-2; 8 bases fit TRBD1. The CDR3 covers 15 residues. The V gene's germline CDR1 is SGHTA and CDR2 FQGNSA. Trimming took 0 bases from V and 6 from J; bases not matched to a gene: 6. CDR3 amino acids: CASSLASGGRNGYTF. The CDR3 DNA reads TGTGCCAGCAGCTTAGCGTCAGGGGGCAGGAATGGCTACACCTTC.

The chain recombines TRBV28 with TRBJ1-5, with D unresolved. V lost 2 bases and J 7 bases, leaving 15 bases between the germline ends. CDR3 length equals 15 residues. CDR1 is MDHEN, CDR2 SYDVKM, per germline. The CDR3 DNA follows: TGTGCCAGCAGTTTAATTCGGGGAGAAAGGCAGCCCCAGCATTTT. Amino acids: CASSLIRGERQPQHF.

The chain is built from TRBV11-3 and TRBJ1-6, with a tentative D call TRBD1 (5 bases). Germline CDR1 reads SGHNT; CDR2 reads YENEEA. This CDR3 comprises 16 residues. Trimming removed 3 bases at V and 7 bases at J, with 16 bases between. In DNA, the CDR3 is TGTGCCAGCAGCTTCACACCCAACAGGCCGAATTCACCCCTCCACTTT. It encodes CASSFTPNRPNSPLHF.

This sequence joins TRBV3-1 (or the pseudogene TRBV3-2) and TRBJ2-7; a weak D match, TRBD2 (6 bases). The germline V gene encodes CDR1 LGHDT and CDR2 YNNKEL (reference sequence). Trimming removed 1 base from V and 0 bases from J, with 7 bases in between. The CDR3 is made up of 14 amino acids. Here the CDR3 reads CASSQGDSSYEQYF. The CDR3 nucleotides are TGTGCCAGCAGCCAAGGGGACTCCTCCTACGAGCAGTACTTC.

CDR3 loop: CATSDSDWNYGYTF. In DNA, the CDR3 is TGTGCCACCAGTGACTCAGACTGGAACTATGGCTACACCTTC. V usage is TRBV24-1 and J usage is TRBJ1-2; D unclear. Trimming removed 4 bases from V and 2 bases from J, with 10 bases in between. From germline, CDR1 is KGHDR and CDR2 SFDVKD. The CDR3 loop spans 14 amino acids.

This clone was seen a single time. The chain uses TRBV3-1 (or the pseudogene TRBV3-2) and TRBJ2-7; D uncertain. Trimming took off 1 base at V and 6 bases at J, with 10 bases between the two ends. The CDR3 is made up of 13 amino acids. CDR1 and CDR2 (germline): LGHDT, YNNKEL (reference sequence). CDR3 sequence (DNA): TGTGCCAGCAGCCAAGTCGAGTGCTCCGAGCAGTACTTC. It translates to CASSQVECSEQYF.

This chain's CDR3 is CASSPGTSRDTQYF. CDR3 DNA: TGTGCCAGCAGCCCTGGGACTAGCCGGGATACGCAGTATTTT. The rearrangement links TRBV3-1 (or the pseudogene TRBV3-2) to TRBJ2-3; 9 bases match TRBD2. Trimming removed 4 bases from V and 6 bases from J; junction bases left unmatched: 5. Germline CDR1 LGHDT, CDR2 YNNKEL (reference sequence). CDR3 length: 14 residues.

The rearrangement uses TRBV18 and TRBJ2-7; 10 bases align to TRBD2. The J segment lost 3 bases and the V segment lost 3 bases, leaving 11 bases of the junction unmatched. Looked up from germline, CDR1 is KGHSH and CDR2 is LQKENI. This CDR3 contains 17 residues. CDR3 amino acids: CASSPSWLAGEVYEQYF. Here the CDR3 DNA reads TGTGCCAGCTCACCGTCCTGGCTAGCGGGAGAGGTCTACGAGCAGTACTTC.

This clone was seen a single time. Other DNA sequences in the same sample also yield this CDR3. V gene TRBV7-2 combines with J gene TRBJ2-7; 7 bases agree with TRBD2. The CDR3 sequence is 15 residues long. The germline V gene encodes CDR1 SGHTA and CDR2 FQGNSA. Germline trimming cut 1 base from V and 0 bases from J; bases unmatched to any gene: 3. CDR3 DNA: TGTGCCAGCAGCTTAGGGGGAGGGTCCTCCTACGAGCAGTACTTC. Encoded protein: CASSLGGGSSYEQYF.

The V gene is TRBV5-1, the J gene TRBJ1-5, with no clear D. V was cut by 0 bases and J by 2 bases, with 12 bases left in between. Per the germline V gene, CDR1 is SGHRS and CDR2 is YFSETQ. The CDR3 covers 16 residues. Here the CDR3 reads CASSLGLLAGNQPQHF. The CDR3 nucleotides are TGCGCCAGCAGCTTGGGCCTCCTCGCGGGCAATCAGCCCCAGCATTTT.

This clone was counted a single time. This rearrangement joins TRBV11-2 to TRBJ2-7; D is undetermined. The germline gives CDR1 SGHAT, CDR2 FQNNGV. The CDR3 totals 15 residues. Trimming took 5 bases from V and 3 from J, leaving 17 bases between them. This CDR3 is CASSLASVGSYEQYF. The CDR3, as DNA: TGTGCCAGCAGCCTCGCCAGCGTGGGTAGCTACGAGCAGTACTTC. Based on the CDR3 plus reference TRBV11-2 and TRBJ2-7, the full variable domain is EAGVAQSPRYKIIEKRQSVAFWCNPISGHATLYWYQQILGQGPKLLIQFQNNGVVDDSQLPKDRFSAERLKGVDSTLKIQPAKLEDSAVYLCASSLASVGSYEQYFGPGTRLTVT.

The chain joins TRBV3-1 (or the pseudogene TRBV3-2) to TRBJ2-7; weak D call: TRBD2 (5 bases). The length of the CDR3 is 15 residues. The V gene's germline CDR1 is LGHDT and CDR2 YNNKEL (reference sequence). The V gene lost 1 base and the J gene lost 3 bases, with 13 bases spanning the gap. CDR3 DNA sequence: TGTGCCAGCAGCCAAGTAAAGGGAGTGGTCTACGAGCAGTACTTC. Its translation: CASSQVKGVVYEQYF.

V and J are TRBV19 and TRBJ1-4, with no clear D. This CDR3 is 12 amino acids long. Germline V gene sequence: CDR1 LNHDA, CDR2 SQIVND (reference sequence). Deletions cut 6 bases from V and 8 bases from J, with 10 bases between. CDR3 residues: CASRVSTEKLFF. In DNA form, the CDR3 reads TGTGCCAGTAGGGTTAGTACCGAAAAACTGTTTTTT.

A word on this clone: The sample has other DNA sequences that encode this CDR3 too. This sequence joins TRBV7-2 and TRBJ2-2; possible D gene TRBD2, 6 bases. Germline-derived CDR1 and CDR2 are SGHTA and FQGNSA. Trimming took off 1 base at V and 4 bases at J, with 10 bases between the two ends. The CDR3 is 15 amino acids. The chain's CDR3 is CASSLGLAITGELFF. The CDR3 nucleotides are TGTGCCAGCAGCTTAGGCCTAGCGATCACCGGGGAGCTGTTTTTT.

This clone came up once. This chain's CDR3 is CASSALAGTSGTDTQYF. CDR3 DNA: TGTGCCAGCAGCGCTCTTGCCGGGACTAGCGGGACAGATACGCAGTATTTT. This chain links TRBV9 with TRBJ2-3, with 12 nucleotides matching TRBD2. Trimming removed 3 bases from V and 3 bases from J; junction bases left unmatched: 8. The CDR3 extends over 17 amino acids. The germline gives CDR1 SGDLS, CDR2 YYNGEE.

The CDR3, as DNA: TGTGCCAGCTCACCCCCCCCGGGGGGAGGAGGTTCACCCCTCCACTTT. Encoded protein: CASSPPPGGGGSPLHF. This chain uses TRBV18 with TRBJ1-6; a weak D match, TRBD1 (5 bases). This CDR3 spans 16 amino acids. With 3 bases removed from V and 9 bases from J, the gap between germline ends came to 18 bases. Looked up from germline, CDR1 is KGHSH and CDR2 is LQKENI.

The chain links TRBV14 to TRBJ2-5; 11 bases fit TRBD1. Germline CDR1 and CDR2: SGHDN and FVKESK. Trimming at V came to 4 bases and at J to 2 bases, leaving 9 bases not matched to a gene. The CDR3 consists of 17 residues. Written as DNA, the CDR3 is TGTGCCAGCAGCCCCCGGGCGGGGACAGGGGGACAAGAGACCCAGTACTTC. It encodes CASSPRAGTGGQETQYF.